A single sample gave rise to the 22 T cell receptor beta chains below, sequenced in a study of blood T cell repertoires in COVID-19. Method: immunoSEQ multiplex PCR; TCRdb's copy keeps in-frame clones and lacks some. This sample has around 92,000 clones, with around 80% found just once. The sequenced sample consisted of peripheral blood. These receptor sequences come from an elderly woman with acute or convalescent COVID-19.

This clone was observed a handful of times. The chain recombines TRBV5-4 with TRBJ2-3; the D gene is possibly TRBD2 (5 bases). The CDR3 contains 15 residues. The germline V and J ends were trimmed by 1 base and 2 bases, with 11 bases remaining between them. Germline V gene sequence: CDR1 SGHNT, CDR2 YYREEE (reference sequence). CDR3 protein: CASSLSEGATDTQYF. The CDR3 DNA follows: TGTGCCAGCAGCTTGTCTGAGGGAGCCACAGATACGCAGTATTTT.

The chain employs TRBV28 and TRBJ2-4, with 7 bases lining up with TRBD1. The CDR3 contains 16 residues. The germline V gene encodes CDR1 MDHEN and CDR2 SYDVKM. With V trimmed by 5 bases and J by 2 bases, 9 bases remained unmatched. In DNA form, the CDR3 reads TGTGCCAGCAGTCCAGGACAGGCTGGATCCAAAAACATTCAGTACTTC. This sequence encodes CASSPGQAGSKNIQYF.

The chain combines TRBV28 with TRBJ2-6, with D uncertain. The germline V and J ends were trimmed by 6 bases and 0 bases, with 9 bases remaining between them. Germline CDR1 is MDHEN and CDR2 is SYDVKM. The CDR3 totals 15 residues. CDR3 protein: CASRSEYSGANVLTF. As DNA, the CDR3 is TGTGCCAGCAGATCGGAGTACTCTGGGGCCAACGTCCTGACTTTC.

This clone was recorded once. V gene TRBV9 combines with J gene TRBJ1-5; tentatively, D is TRBD1 (5 bases). V was cut by 3 bases and J by 2 bases, with 9 bases left in between. Looked up from germline, CDR1 is SGDLS and CDR2 is YYNGEE. There are 14 residues in the CDR3. CDR3 DNA: TGTGCCAGCAGCGAAGGGGCAGGCAATCAGCCCCAGCATTTT. Its protein is CASSEGAGNQPQHF.

This chain links TRBV6-5 with TRBJ1-1; no reliable D call. Germline V gene data show CDR1 as MNHEY and CDR2 as SVGAGI. This CDR3 is built from 14 residues. V lost 2 bases to trimming and J lost 1 base, with 8 bases between them. The CDR3: CASSYATENTEAFF. The DNA of the CDR3 is TGTGCCAGCAGTTACGCTACAGAGAACACTGAAGCTTTCTTT.

The rearrangement joins TRBV7-2 to TRBJ2-7; 9 bases fit TRBD1. The ends lost 5 bases at V and 2 bases at J; junction bases unmatched: 7. The germline V gene has CDR1 SGHTA and CDR2 FQGNSA. This CDR3 is 15 amino acids long. For the CDR3, the DNA is TGTGCCAGCAGCGAAAGGACAGGGGCGGCCTACGAGCAGTACTTC. The encoded protein is CASSERTGAAYEQYF.

The chain uses TRBV18 and TRBJ2-1; possibly TRBD2 for D (7 bases). Germline CDR1 reads KGHSH; CDR2 reads LQKENI. Trimming pared 3 bases from V and 8 bases from J, leaving 11 bases between. The CDR3 totals 13 residues. In DNA, the CDR3 is TGTGCCAGCTCACCGGGAGGGGGGGATGAGCAGTTCTTC. Amino acid sequence: CASSPGGGDEQFF.

CDR3 sequence reads: CASSLVREETQYF. For the CDR3, the DNA is TGTGCCAGCAGCTTAGTGAGGGAAGAGACCCAGTACTTC. This chain links TRBV7-2 with TRBJ2-5, with D perhaps matching TRBD2 (5 bases). CDR3 length: 13 residues. Trimming pared 1 base from V and 3 bases from J, leaving 6 bases between. In germline, CDR1 is SGHTA, CDR2 FQGNSA.

The genes are TRBV5-1 and TRBJ2-3; 11 positions agree with TRBD2. The CDR3 has 15 residues. The germline gives CDR1 SGHRS, CDR2 YFSETQ. V shed 7 bases, J shed 0 bases, and the junction held 4 bases outside the gene matches. The DNA for the CDR3 is TGCGCCAGCTCGACTAGCGGGGCGAGCACAGATACGCAGTATTTT. It encodes CASSTSGASTDTQYF.

As regards this clone: The junction shows a germline mismatch at one end, possibly a read error. This chain links TRBV7-7 with TRBJ2-5; D possibly corresponds to TRBD2 (6 bases). The CDR3 loop spans 15 amino acids. CDR1 and CDR2 from the germline V gene are SSHAT and FNYEAQ (reference sequence). CDR3 DNA sequence: TGTGCTAGCAGCTTATTGGGACTCTCCCAAGAGACCCAGTACTTC. Its translation is CASSLLGLSQETQYF.

The chain links TRBV18 to TRBJ2-7; TRBD2 is a possible D gene (5 bases). V lost 5 bases to trimming and J lost 4 bases, with 15 bases between them. The CDR3 spans 14 residues. Germline V gene data show CDR1 as KGHSH and CDR2 as LQKENI. In DNA, the CDR3 is TGTGCCAGCTCAACTAGAGCACAGCTTTACGAGCAGTACTTC. Amino acids: CASSTRAQLYEQYF.

J is TRBJ2-3 and V is TRBV5-1; the match to TRBD1 covers 7 bases. The germline gives CDR1 SGHRS, CDR2 YFSETQ. The CDR3 extends over 14 amino acids. J lost 3 bases, V lost 4 bases, and 5 bases had no gene match. This chain's CDR3 is CASSEPGQTDTQYF. CDR3 nucleotide sequence: TGCGCCAGCAGCGAGCCGGGACAGACAGATACGCAGTATTTT.

J is TRBJ2-3 and V is TRBV15; 15 nucleotides line up with TRBD2. Germline trimming cut 5 bases from V and 6 bases from J; bases unmatched to any gene: 9. The CDR3 is made up of 17 amino acids. Germline CDR1 and CDR2: LNHNV and YYDKDF (reference sequence). DNA of the CDR3: TGTGCCACCAGCCCCCAAAGGACTAGCGGGGGGGAGGATACGCAGTATTTT. Protein sequence: CATSPQRTSGGEDTQYF.

This clone was seen only once. The genes are TRBV24-1 and TRBJ1-5; a possible D gene is TRBD1 (5 bases). The CDR3 is made up of 17 amino acids. Germline values: CDR1 KGHDR, CDR2 SFDVKD. Trimming took 6 bases from V and 2 from J, leaving 19 bases between them. CDR3 in DNA: TGTGCCACCAGTTCCTCCTATGGGGCCCATGGCAATCAGCCCCAGCATTTT. Its protein is CATSSSYGAHGNQPQHF.

The chain combines TRBV4-3 with TRBJ2-7, with D possibly being TRBD1 (5 bases). With 0 bases removed from V and 2 bases from J, the gap between germline ends came to 11 bases. This CDR3 contains 15 residues. CDR1 LGHNA and CDR2 YSLEER come from the germline V gene. This CDR3 is CASSQDATVPYEQYF. The DNA of the CDR3 is TGCGCCAGCAGCCAAGATGCGACAGTCCCCTACGAGCAGTACTTC.

The chain combines TRBV9 with TRBJ2-5, with 7 bases fitting TRBD2. Germline values: CDR1 SGDLS, CDR2 YYNGEE. The ends lost 2 bases at V and 2 bases at J; junction bases unmatched: 6. The CDR3 spans 15 residues. The CDR3 sequence: CASSVGTTIQETQYF. In nucleotides, the CDR3 is TGTGCCAGCAGCGTCGGGACTACTATACAAGAGACCCAGTACTTC. Using reference TRBV9 and TRBJ2-5 for the parts outside the CDR3, the full variable domain is DSGVTQTPKHLITATGQRVTLRCSPRSGDLSVYWYQQSLDQGLQFLIQYYNGEERAKGNILERFSAQQFPDLHSELNLSSLELGDSALYFCASSVGTTIQETQYFGPGTRLLVL.

The chain recombines TRBV7-9 with TRBJ2-5; tentatively, D is TRBD2 (6 bases). The CDR3 contains 15 residues. The V gene's germline CDR1 is SEHNR and CDR2 FQNEAQ (reference sequence). Between the trimmed V and J ends, which lost 2 bases and 4 bases, there was a span of 14 bases. CDR3 loop: CASSLRSGVRETQYF. CDR3 bases: TGTGCCAGCAGCTTACGGTCGGGAGTACGAGAGACCCAGTACTTC.

This chain connects TRBV7-2 to TRBJ1-1; 9 bases are a match to TRBD1. The V and J ends lost 5 bases and 5 bases, in that order; junction bases with no gene match: 9. Germline V gene data show CDR1 as SGHTA and CDR2 as FQGNSA. The CDR3 runs 15 residues. CDR3: CASSLGQGRETEAFF. The CDR3 region has the DNA TGTGCCAGCAGCCTAGGACAGGGGAGAGAGACTGAAGCTTTCTTT.

The V gene is TRBV2, the J gene TRBJ2-5, with D tentatively TRBD1 (6 bases). This CDR3 spans 15 amino acids. Germline V gene lookup returns CDR1 SNHLY and CDR2 FYNNEI. The V end was cut by 2 bases, the J end by 1 base, with 11 bases between. CDR3 region: CASSESQGPQETQYF. As DNA, the CDR3 is TGTGCCAGCAGTGAATCGCAGGGGCCCCAAGAGACCCAGTACTTC.

This clone appeared a single time. This chain connects TRBV6-1 to TRBJ2-3, with TRBD2 matching 7 bases. Trimming cost V 2 bases and J 4 bases; bases outside gene matches: 6. The CDR3 consists of 15 residues. Germline V gives CDR1 MNHNS, CDR2 SASEGT. The CDR3 loop is CASSELGGSPDTQYF. The CDR3 region has the DNA TGTGCCAGCAGTGAACTGGGCGGGAGCCCAGATACGCAGTATTTT.

The chain employs TRBV2 and TRBJ2-1; maybe TRBD1 (5 bases). The CDR3 covers 16 residues. The germline V and J ends were trimmed by 6 bases and 7 bases, with 22 bases remaining between them. Germline-derived CDR1 and CDR2 are SNHLY and FYNNEI. CDR3 DNA: TGTGCCAGCAGCGGCCCTCTTACCCAGGGCGCTAATGAGCAGTTCTTC. It is translated as CASSGPLTQGANEQFF.

The DNA of the CDR3 is TGTGCCAGCAGTTGGACTAGCGGGAGTGGGAACGAGCAGTACTTC. This sequence encodes CASSWTSGSGNEQYF. This chain connects TRBV2 to TRBJ2-7; the match to TRBD2 covers 13 bases. The ends lost 5 bases at V and 5 bases at J; junction bases unmatched: 6. The germline V gene encodes CDR1 SNHLY and CDR2 FYNNEI. The CDR3 runs 15 residues.